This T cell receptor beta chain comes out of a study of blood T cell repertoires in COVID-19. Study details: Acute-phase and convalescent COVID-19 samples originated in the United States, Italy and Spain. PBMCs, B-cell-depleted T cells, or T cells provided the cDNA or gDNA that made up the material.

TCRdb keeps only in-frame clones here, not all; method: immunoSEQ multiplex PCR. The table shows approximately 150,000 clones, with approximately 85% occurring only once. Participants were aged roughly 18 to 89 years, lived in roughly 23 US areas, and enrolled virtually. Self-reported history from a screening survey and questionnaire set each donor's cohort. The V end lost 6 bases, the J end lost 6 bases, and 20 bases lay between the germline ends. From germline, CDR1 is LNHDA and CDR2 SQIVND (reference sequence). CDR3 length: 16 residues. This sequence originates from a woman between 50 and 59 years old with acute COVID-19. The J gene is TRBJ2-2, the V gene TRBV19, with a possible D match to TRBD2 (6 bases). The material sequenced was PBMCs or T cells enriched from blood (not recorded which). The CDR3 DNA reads TGTGCCAGTAGAATGACTGCGGGAAGTTTGGCCGGGGAGCTGTTTTTT. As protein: CASRMTAGSLAGELFF.